This T cell receptor beta chain was sequenced for a study of molecular identifiers for immune sequencing clone quantification. One entry per CDR3 protein, called by TCRdb with MiXCR from the PCR reads. The repertoire holds hundreds of thousands of distinct CDR3 sequences, with roughly 23% as singletons. This clonotype was observed a few times. Germline V gene data show CDR1 as MNHNY and CDR2 as SVGAGI (reference sequence). The CDR3 is 16 residues long. Unmatched junction bases numbered 9, after V lost 6 bases and J lost 4 bases. Input material: naive CD8+ T cells from blood, with Jurkat cell RNA spiked in. As for subset: FACS-sorted CD8+CD4-CCR7+CD45RA+ naive T cells. This receptor was taken from a human donor in good health. Some libraries in this study had Jurkat cell RNA spiked in. The V gene is TRBV6-6, the J gene TRBJ2-1; 10 bases line up with TRBD1. CDR3 DNA sequence: TGTGCCAGCAGGATCCCCGGGACAGGGGTATACAATGAGCAGTTCTTC. It yields the protein CASRIPGTGVYNEQFF.